A single sample gave rise to the 27 T cell receptor beta chains below, sequenced in a study of identical twins. TCRdb fed the 5' RACE reads into MiXCR, producing one record per CDR3 protein. The sample yields hundreds of thousands of distinct CDR3 sequences, about 9.4% seen once. The same specimen was also included in a second study, on yellow fever vaccine responses in identical twins.

The sequenced material came from PBMCs. These TCRs come from a woman under 30 in good health.

This clonotype has ten or more counts. The rearrangement uses TRBV6-1 and TRBJ1-4; 7 nucleotides align to TRBD1. The CDR3 totals 14 residues. Germline CDR1 and CDR2: MNHNS and SASEGT. The junction had 13 bases not matched to a gene; V was cut back by 10 bases and J by 8 bases. In DNA, the CDR3 is TGTGCCACCCAAAACAGGGGTAGAGGCGAAAAACTGTTTTTT. Translating it yields CATQNRGRGEKLFF.

This clonotype has only a few counts. The chain has TRBV28 and TRBJ2-1; the D gene is possibly TRBD2 (6 bases). Trimming removed 8 bases from V and 5 bases from J, with 25 bases in between. The CDR3 runs 17 residues. CDR1 is MDHEN, CDR2 SYDVKM, per germline. CDR3 nucleotide sequence: TGTGCCAGCTGGTCTAGCGCCATCGGAAGTATCGACAATGAGCAGTTCTTC. This gives the protein CASWSSAIGSIDNEQFF.

This sequence joins TRBV6-5 and TRBJ2-2; D possibly corresponds to TRBD2 (7 bases). V lost 2 bases and J 8 bases, leaving 12 bases between the germline ends. The germline gives CDR1 MNHEY, CDR2 SVGAGI. The CDR3 has 14 amino acids. CDR3: CASSYRGGSGELFF. The CDR3 nucleotides read TGTGCCAGCAGTTACAGGGGGGGATCTGGGGAGCTGTTTTTT.

This clonotype has only a few counts. The rearrangement uses TRBV14 and TRBJ2-5, with no clear D. This CDR3 comprises 15 residues. Trimming took off 4 bases at V and 1 base at J, with 13 bases between the two ends. Per germline, CDR1 SGHDN and CDR2 FVKESK. This CDR3 reads CASSLYRRTQETQYF. CDR3 DNA sequence: TGTGCCAGCAGCCTCTACCGACGGACCCAAGAGACCCAGTACTTC.

The J gene is TRBJ2-7, the V gene TRBV5-1; TRBD1 matches at 10 bases. This CDR3 comprises 16 residues. The V gene's germline CDR1 is SGHRS and CDR2 YFSETQ. The trim removed 3 bases at V and 1 base at J, leaving 7 bases unmatched. The CDR3 loop reads CASSSGQGKISYEQYF. CDR3 coding DNA: TGCGCCAGCAGCTCGGGACAGGGGAAGATTTCCTACGAGCAGTACTTC.

At least ten counts were recorded for this clonotype. The rearrangement links TRBV7-9 to TRBJ2-7, with 9 bases fitting TRBD1. Per the germline V gene, CDR1 is SEHNR and CDR2 is FQNEAQ (reference sequence). After removal of 4 bases from V and 3 bases from J, the junction contained 4 bases not matched to a gene. CDR3 size: 14 residues. Here the CDR3 DNA reads TGTGCCAGCAGCTCCCGGGACAGGGACTACGAGCAGTACTTC. Its protein is CASSSRDRDYEQYF.

The chain carries TRBV27 and TRBJ1-4; maybe TRBD1 (5 bases). This CDR3 spans 17 amino acids. From germline, CDR1 is MNHEY and CDR2 SMNVEV (reference sequence). V lost 5 bases to trimming and J lost 7 bases, with 23 bases between them. The CDR3 region has the DNA TGTGCCAGCAGTCCCCCCCCGGCGATAAGGGGAGTTGAAAAACTGTTTTTT. This translates into CASSPPPAIRGVEKLFF.

This clonotype was found a few times. The chain joins TRBV15 to TRBJ2-7; the D gene is possibly TRBD1 (5 bases). Germline V gives CDR1 LNHNV, CDR2 YYDKDF (reference sequence). The CDR3 runs to 15 residues. V was clipped by 6 bases and J by 2 bases, with 17 bases between them. The CDR3 reads CATRDDSSVTYEQYF. In nucleotides, the CDR3 is TGTGCCACCAGGGACGACAGTAGTGTAACCTACGAGCAGTACTTC.

This clonotype was seen a few times. V gene TRBV5-1 combines with J gene TRBJ1-2; D ambiguous. CDR3 size: 12 residues. Trimming removed 2 bases from V and 4 bases from J, with 6 bases in between. In germline, CDR1 is SGHRS, CDR2 YFSETQ. The CDR3, as DNA: TGCGCCAGCAGCTTCGAGGGCTATGGCTACACCTTC. It specifies CASSFEGYGYTF.

This clonotype was seen many times. The rearrangement uses TRBV28 and TRBJ1-5, with TRBD1 matching 7 bases. The V gene end was trimmed by 9 bases and the J gene end by 5 bases; junction bases not matched to a gene: 4. The germline V gene has CDR1 MDHEN and CDR2 SYDVKM. The CDR3 covers 12 residues. CDR3 loop: CASGDSYQPQHF. CDR3 bases: TGTGCCAGTGGGGACAGCTATCAGCCCCAGCATTTT.

V gene TRBV12-3 or TRBV12-4 combines with J gene TRBJ1-1; D is unclear. CDR3 length equals 12 residues. V shed 2 bases and J shed 5 bases, with 6 bases lying between them. The CDR3 loop reads CASSLLATEAFF. The CDR3 region has the DNA TGTGCCAGCAGTTTACTTGCTACTGAAGCTTTCTTT.

This clonotype has just a few counts. CDR3 in DNA: TGTGCCAGCAGCTTGAACAGGGGGGCGTTGGACACTGAAGCTTTCTTT. It specifies CASSLNRGALDTEAFF. The V and J genes are TRBV5-6 and TRBJ1-1; 8 bases agree with TRBD1. The germline V gene encodes CDR1 SGHDT and CDR2 YYEEEE. The CDR3 has 16 amino acids. Trimming at V came to 1 base and at J to 3 bases, leaving 8 bases not matched to a gene.

This clonotype occurred a few times. The gene calls are TRBV6-2 or TRBV6-3 and TRBJ1-5, with TRBD1 matching 7 bases. Germline lookup yields CDR1 MNHEY and CDR2 SVGEGT. J lost 6 bases, V lost 0 bases, and 14 bases had no gene match. The CDR3 sequence is 18 residues long. The CDR3 spells CASSYSRLIQGPAQPQHF. The CDR3 coding sequence is TGTGCCAGCAGTTACTCGAGACTCATACAGGGGCCGGCTCAGCCCCAGCATTTT.

This clonotype was seen more than once but under ten times. The CDR3 DNA reads TGCAGCGTTCTCTTCGACACAGATACGCAGTATTTT. Protein product: CSVLFDTDTQYF. The chain is built from TRBV29-1 and TRBJ2-3; D gene unclear. CDR1 is SQVTM and CDR2 is ANQGSEA in the germline V gene. V lost 5 bases, J lost 2 bases, and 8 bases lay in between. This CDR3 is built from 12 residues.

The chain couples TRBV29-1 to TRBJ2-1; 8 bases fit TRBD1. The germline V gene encodes CDR1 SQVTM and CDR2 ANQGSEA. The CDR3 loop spans 14 amino acids. The trim removed 4 bases at V and 5 bases at J, leaving 7 bases unmatched. The DNA for the CDR3 is TGCAGCGTTGCCGGACAGGGTGTCAACAATGAGCAGTTCTTC. Amino acids: CSVAGQGVNNEQFF.

This clonotype has ten or more counts. This chain uses TRBV10-3 with TRBJ2-3; D uncertain. CDR3 length equals 15 residues. Deletions cut 4 bases from V and 0 bases from J, with 11 bases between. CDR1 and CDR2 (germline): ENHRY, SYGVKD. This CDR3 reads CAISVHQSSTDTQYF. CDR3 sequence (DNA): TGTGCCATCAGTGTACACCAGTCTAGCACAGATACGCAGTATTTT.

This clonotype was counted a few times. This chain uses TRBV15 with TRBJ2-1; a weak D match, TRBD1 (7 bases). Germline CDR1 and CDR2: LNHNV and YYDKDF (reference sequence). The CDR3 covers 15 residues. V was pared by 2 bases and J by 7 bases, with 15 bases between. The CDR3 sequence is CATSRWTSGGNEQFF. DNA for the CDR3: TGTGCCACCAGCAGATGGACTTCAGGGGGGAATGAGCAGTTCTTC.

The DNA of the CDR3 is TGTGCCAGCAGCTTAGATTCCACAGGGTCCGTTGGCTACACCTTC. This translates into CASSLDSTGSVGYTF. The chain is built from TRBV7-8 and TRBJ1-2; D perhaps matches TRBD1 (6 bases). V was cut by 1 base and J by 7 bases, with 16 bases left in between. This CDR3 contains 15 residues. Germline lookup yields CDR1 SGHVS and CDR2 FQNEAQ.

This clonotype appeared a few times. The rearrangement joins TRBV18 to TRBJ2-7; D may correspond to TRBD1 or TRBD2 (5 bases each). The V end lost 4 bases, the J end lost 3 bases, and 10 bases lay between the germline ends. From germline, CDR1 is KGHSH and CDR2 LQKENI. This CDR3 has 13 amino acids. CDR3 in amino acids: CASSRGRDYEQYF. CDR3 coding DNA: TGTGCCAGCTCACGGGGACGGGACTACGAGCAGTACTTC.

The chain links TRBV20-1 to TRBJ2-2; a weak D match, TRBD2 (5 bases). V was trimmed by 6 bases and J by 5 bases, leaving 13 bases between them. The germline gives CDR1 DFQATT, CDR2 SNEGSKA (reference sequence). This CDR3 comprises 13 residues. CDR3 residues: CSAGLPPTGELFF. The CDR3 DNA reads TGCAGTGCCGGACTTCCGCCAACCGGGGAGCTGTTTTTT.

This chain links TRBV28 with TRBJ2-1; D is undetermined. The CDR3 spans 13 residues. Germline-derived CDR1 and CDR2 are MDHEN and SYDVKM. Trimming shortened V by 9 bases and J by 5 bases, and 14 bases separated the two germline ends. The CDR3 is CASSGRYNNEQFF. The CDR3 coding sequence is TGTGCCAGTTCGGGCAGGTATAACAATGAGCAGTTCTTC.

The table lists this clonotype with a few counts. For the CDR3, the DNA is TGCAGCGTTGAGTACCCAACAGGGACCACAGATACGCAGTATTTT. Translated: CSVEYPTGTTDTQYF. The rearrangement links TRBV29-1 to TRBJ2-3; TRBD1 might be the D (6 bases). The ends were cut back, 3 bases at V and 2 bases at J, with 15 bases in the middle. Germline CDR1 reads SQVTM; CDR2 reads ANQGSEA. The CDR3 is made up of 15 amino acids.

The chain recombines TRBV19 with TRBJ1-1, with D hard to call. The CDR3 totals 13 residues. The V end was cut by 1 base, the J end by 4 bases, with 7 bases between. From germline, CDR1 is LNHDA and CDR2 SQIVND (reference sequence). The CDR3 region has the DNA TGTGCCAGTAGTATAGGGCCTTCCACTGAAGCTTTCTTT. It yields the protein CASSIGPSTEAFF. The full variable domain, with the rest looked up from reference TRBV19 and TRBJ1-1, is DGGITQSPKYLFRKEGQNVTLSCEQNLNHDAMYWYRQDPGQGLRLIYYSQIVNDFQKGDIAEGYSVSREKKESFPLTVTSAQKNPTAFYLCASSIGPSTEAFFGQGTRLTVV.

This clonotype was counted at least ten times. The chain employs TRBV6-6 and TRBJ1-1; D is unclear. This CDR3 region has 13 residues. Germline assignment: CDR1 MNHNY and CDR2 SVGAGI (reference sequence). V was shortened by 6 bases and J by 5 bases, with 13 bases between the two germline ends. The DNA for the CDR3 is TGTGCCAGCAGCGTCTGGGAGTGGACTGAAGCTTTCTTT. Its protein product is CASSVWEWTEAFF.

Only a few counts were recorded for this clonotype. J is TRBJ2-3 and V is TRBV7-2, with 11 bases identical to TRBD2. The CDR3 extends over 16 amino acids. Trimming at V came to 1 base and at J to 7 bases, leaving 7 bases not matched to a gene. CDR1 and CDR2 (germline): SGHTA, FQGNSA. CDR3 protein: CASSLVVLAGGHTQYF. For the CDR3, the DNA is TGTGCCAGCAGCTTAGTGGTCCTAGCGGGGGGTCATACGCAGTATTTT.

This sequence joins TRBV6-1 and TRBJ2-7, with D tentatively TRBD2 (5 bases). From germline, CDR1 is MNHNS and CDR2 SASEGT. This CDR3 is 15 amino acids long. Trimming cost V 6 bases and J 2 bases, with 17 bases left between them. CDR3 nucleotides: TGTGCCAGCAGGGGCACGACGGGAATTGCCTACGAGCAGTACTTC. It is translated as CASRGTTGIAYEQYF.

This clonotype was picked up many times. The V call is TRBV11-1, the J call TRBJ2-3; D not certain. Trimming shortened V by 4 bases and J by 4 bases, and 27 bases separated the two germline ends. The CDR3 sequence is 19 residues long. Per germline, CDR1 SGHAT and CDR2 FQDESV (reference sequence). The CDR3 nucleotides read TGTGCCAGCAGCTCCCCACTGGGCCTAATGCCTCTTTTTGCAGATACGCAGTATTTT. Its translation is CASSSPLGLMPLFADTQYF.